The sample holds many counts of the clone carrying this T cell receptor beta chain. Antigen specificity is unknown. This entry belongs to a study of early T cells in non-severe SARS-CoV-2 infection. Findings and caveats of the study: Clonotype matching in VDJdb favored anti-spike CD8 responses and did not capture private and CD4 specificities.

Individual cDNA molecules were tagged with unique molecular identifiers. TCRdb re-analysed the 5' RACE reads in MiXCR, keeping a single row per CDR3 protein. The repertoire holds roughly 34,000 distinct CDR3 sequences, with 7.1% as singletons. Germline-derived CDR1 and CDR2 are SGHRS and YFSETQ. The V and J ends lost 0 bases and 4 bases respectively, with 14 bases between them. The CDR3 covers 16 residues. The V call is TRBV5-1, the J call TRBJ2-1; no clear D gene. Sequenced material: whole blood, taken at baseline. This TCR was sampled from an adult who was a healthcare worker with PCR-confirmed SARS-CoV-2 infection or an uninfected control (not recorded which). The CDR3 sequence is CASSLDLTDGYNEQFF. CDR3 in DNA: TGCGCCAGCAGCTTGGACCTAACGGACGGGTACAATGAGCAGTTCTTC. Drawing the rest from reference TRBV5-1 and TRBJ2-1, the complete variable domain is KAGVTQTPRYLIKTRGQQVTLSCSPISGHRSVSWYQQTPGQGLQFLFEYFSETQRNKGNFPGRFSGRQFSNSRSEMNVSTLELGDSALYLCASSLDLTDGYNEQFFGPGTRLTVL.